This T cell receptor (beta chain) was found in a study of T cell responses to AZD1222 COVID-19 vaccine. Study summary: Combined were second doses at about 4 or about 12 weeks. Overall study findings and caveats: Of the AZD1222 recipients, only 5 to 7 were seropositive at baseline. Mostly white British, mostly female donors; authors suggested clonal diversity may be underestimated. Close to half of spike-specific TCRs reportedly recognize unmutated variant regions.

The CDR3 length is 15 residues. Deletions cut 2 bases from V and 4 bases from J, with 9 bases between. Germline CDR1 and CDR2: KGHSH and LQKENI. TCRdb's copy holds only in-frame clones and misses some; the assay was immunoSEQ multiplex PCR. The table has 150,000 to 180,000 clones, 88% seen once; the top ten hold around 3%. This clone was recorded a few times. Its antigen is unidentified. This TCR came from an adult in good health. The sequencing used peripheral blood, collected on day 0 of AZD1222 vaccination. The chain is built from TRBV18 and TRBJ2-6; no definite D call. The CDR3 nucleotides are TGTGCCAGCTCACCAACGGGCTCCGGGGCCAACGTCCTGACTTTC. It translates to CASSPTGSGANVLTF.